Presented here are 5 T cell receptor beta chains from one specimen sequenced in a study of Tregs in tolerant kidney transplant recipients. This table comes from immunoSEQ multiplex PCR, and its TCRdb copy is limited to in-frame clones, with some not included. The data contain about 87,000 clones, 93% of them singletons. The starting material was CD4+ T cells from blood, obtained before the transplant. These receptors were obtained from a human donor who received a combined kidney and bone marrow transplant.

The chain is built from TRBV25-1 and TRBJ2-2; a possible D gene is TRBD1 (5 bases). Germline CDR1 and CDR2: MGHDK and SYGVNS. Trimming pared 2 bases from V and 3 bases from J, leaving 13 bases between. CDR3 length equals 16 residues. The CDR3 reads CASSEGNTGYTGELFF. In nucleotides, the CDR3 is TGTGCCAGCAGTGAAGGGAATACAGGCTACACCGGGGAGCTGTTTTTT.

Here the CDR3 DNA reads TGTGCCAGCAGTCCCTGGGTAGCGGGGACAGATACGCAGTATTTT. Translating it yields CASSPWVAGTDTQYF. This sequence joins TRBV28 and TRBJ2-3; 8 nucleotides align to TRBD2. The CDR3 spans 15 residues. Germline V lookup: CDR1 MDHEN, CDR2 SYDVKM. Trimming cost V 5 bases and J 3 bases; bases outside gene matches: 7.

J is TRBJ1-2 and V is TRBV4-3, with no clear D. V was cut by 0 bases and J by 4 bases, with 15 bases left in between. Per germline, CDR1 LGHNA and CDR2 YSLEER. The CDR3 is 16 amino acids. The CDR3 spells CASSQDYEREAYGYTF. The CDR3 DNA is TGCGCCAGCAGCCAAGATTATGAGCGGGAGGCCTATGGCTACACCTTC.

The chain employs TRBV6-1 and TRBJ1-5; possible D gene TRBD1, 6 bases. The CDR3 extends over 15 amino acids. Germline V gives CDR1 MNHNS, CDR2 SASEGT. V was clipped by 6 bases and J by 2 bases, with 14 bases between them. The DNA of the CDR3 is TGTGCCAGCAGATTCAGGGGAGAGGGCAATCAGCCCCAGCATTTT. Protein sequence: CASRFRGEGNQPQHF.

The chain employs TRBV5-1 and TRBJ2-1; a possible D gene is TRBD1 (6 bases). In germline, CDR1 is SGHRS, CDR2 YFSETQ. Between the trimmed V and J ends, which lost 4 bases and 5 bases, there was a span of 10 bases. The CDR3 length is 13 residues. This CDR3 reads CASSLGQHNEQFF. For the CDR3, the DNA is TGCGCCAGCAGCCTCGGACAGCACAATGAGCAGTTCTTC.